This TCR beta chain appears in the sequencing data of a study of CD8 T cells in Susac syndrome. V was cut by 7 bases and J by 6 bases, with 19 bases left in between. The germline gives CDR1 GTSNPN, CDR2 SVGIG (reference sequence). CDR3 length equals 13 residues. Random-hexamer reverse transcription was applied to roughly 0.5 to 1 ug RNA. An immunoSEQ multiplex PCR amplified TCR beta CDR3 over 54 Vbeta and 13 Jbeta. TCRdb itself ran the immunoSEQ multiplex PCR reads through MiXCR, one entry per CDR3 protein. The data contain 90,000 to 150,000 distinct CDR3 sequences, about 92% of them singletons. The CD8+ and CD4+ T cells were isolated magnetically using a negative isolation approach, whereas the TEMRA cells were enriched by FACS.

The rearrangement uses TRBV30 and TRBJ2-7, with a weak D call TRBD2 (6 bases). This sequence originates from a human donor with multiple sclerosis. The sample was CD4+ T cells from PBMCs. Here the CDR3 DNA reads TGTGCCTTTGAGAGGGGCGGCGGGGCCGAGCAGTACTTC. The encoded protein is CAFERGGGAEQYF.